This is a list of T cell receptor beta chains from one sample in a study of beta chain features in type 1 diabetes. TCRdb keeps only in-frame clones here, not all; method: immunoSEQ multiplex PCR. The repertoire holds roughly 330,000 clones, with roughly 11% as singletons. Sample: naive CD4+ T cells from blood. The receptors come from a woman aged 25 to 45 in good health. CDR3s include the opening cysteine and the closing phenylalanine or tryptophan. A D gene is named only where the DNA matches it firmly. Some rows have no size entry. The others give once, few or many, or a class for an expanded clone.

CASSLDRPDTQYF,TGTGCCAGCAGCTTGGACAGGCCAGATACGCAGTATTTT,TRBV7-2,TRBD1,NA,TRBJ2-3
CASTPGTGSSYEQYF,TGTGCCAGTACTCCCGGGACAGGGAGCTCCTACGAGCAGTACTTC,TRBV19,TRBD1,NA,TRBJ2-7
CASSPRLAEETQYF,TGTGCCAGCTCACCACGACTAGCGGAAGAGACCCAGTACTTC,TRBV18,TRBD2,few,TRBJ2-5
CASSFRTGNEQYF,TGTGCCAGCAGCTTTCGCACAGGGAACGAGCAGTACTTC,TRBV5-4,NA,NA,TRBJ2-7
CASSLRVTDTQYF,TGTGCCAGCAGCTTGAGAGTCACAGATACGCAGTATTTT,TRBV5-4,NA,few,TRBJ2-3
CSVAVGGREETQYF,TGCAGCGTCGCAGTTGGAGGGCGGGAAGAGACCCAGTACTTC,TRBV29-1,NA,few,TRBJ2-5
CASSFDTSGGGTIYF,TGTGCCAGCAGCTTTGACACGTCTGGGGGGGGCACCATATATTTT,TRBV7-2,NA,few,TRBJ1-3
CASSLSLVRETQYF,TGCGCCAGCAGCTTATCGTTAGTGCGAGAGACCCAGTACTTC,TRBV5-1,NA,few,TRBJ2-5
CASSPQSYEQYF,TGTGCCAGCAGCCCCCAATCCTACGAGCAGTACTTC,TRBV7-9,NA,NA,TRBJ2-7
CASSLGTGSHQPQHF,TGTGCCAGCAGTCTCGGGACAGGGTCCCATCAGCCCCAGCATTTT,TRBV11-1,TRBD1,few,TRBJ1-5
CASTTGVVYNEQFF,TGCGCCAGCACTACGGGAGTAGTATACAATGAGCAGTTCTTC,TRBV5-1,NA,NA,TRBJ2-1
CASSLDPGARSGRYNEQFF,TGCGCCAGCAGCTTGGATCCGGGGGCCCGGAGCGGGAGATACAATGAGCAGTTCTTC,TRBV5-1,TRBD2,NA,TRBJ2-1